Listed here are 18 T cell receptor beta chains from one sample, sequenced in a study of control samples from healthy donors and cancer patients. TCRdb keeps only in-frame clones here, not all; method: immunoSEQ multiplex PCR. The data contain 100,000 to 150,000 clones, around 94% of them singletons. The sample comprised PBMCs. The receptor source for this set is an elderly man with head and neck cancer.

The chain uses TRBV19 and TRBJ2-2; 13 bases are shared with TRBD2. Germline lookup yields CDR1 LNHDA and CDR2 SQIVND (reference sequence). The CDR3 has 15 amino acids. V gave up 8 bases and J gave up 7 bases; unmatched junction bases: 7. The CDR3 region has the DNA TGTGCCAGTTTTACTAGCGGGGGGGCAGGCGGGGAGCTGTTTTTT. Its protein is CASFTSGGAGGELFF.

V is TRBV5-1 and J is TRBJ1-4; D remains unclear. V was shortened by 0 bases and J by 0 bases, with 6 bases between the two germline ends. CDR3 length: 15 residues. The germline gives CDR1 SGHRS, CDR2 YFSETQ. Here the CDR3 reads CASSLGSATNEKLFF. In nucleotides, the CDR3 is TGCGCCAGCAGCTTGGGATCTGCAACTAATGAAAAACTGTTTTTT.

This chain links TRBV6-6 with TRBJ1-6; 9 bases fit TRBD1. The V gene's germline CDR1 is MNHNY and CDR2 SVGAGI (reference sequence). The junction had 6 bases not matched to a gene; V was cut back by 5 bases and J by 7 bases. This CDR3 has 15 amino acids. The CDR3 region is CASSLTGGRNSPLHF. The DNA of the CDR3 is TGTGCCAGCAGTCTGACAGGGGGGAGAAATTCACCCCTCCACTTT.

V gene TRBV27 combines with J gene TRBJ2-7; possibly TRBD2 for D (6 bases). Germline lookup yields CDR1 MNHEY and CDR2 SMNVEV (reference sequence). The CDR3 runs to 18 residues. V was trimmed by 2 bases and J by 6 bases, leaving 26 bases between them. The CDR3 protein is CASSLLTAKGSLGGEQYF. In nucleotides, the CDR3 is TGTGCCAGCAGTTTACTTACAGCCAAGGGGTCCCTCGGGGGCGAGCAGTACTTC.

This chain uses TRBV30 with TRBJ2-3; 8 bases fit TRBD2. With V trimmed by 5 bases and J by 2 bases, 9 bases remained unmatched. This CDR3 is 15 amino acids long. The germline V gene encodes CDR1 GTSNPN and CDR2 SVGIG (reference sequence). In nucleotides, the CDR3 is TGTGCCTGGGAGTTAGCGGGACTTCCCACAGATACGCAGTATTTT. Translation: CAWELAGLPTDTQYF.

The chain recombines TRBV19 with TRBJ1-1, with a tentative D call TRBD1 (5 bases). V lost 2 bases, J lost 5 bases, and 15 bases lay in between. The CDR3 is made up of 15 amino acids. CDR1 is LNHDA and CDR2 is SQIVND in the germline V gene (reference sequence). The chain's CDR3 is CASSIYGGVGTEAFF. CDR3 DNA sequence: TGTGCCAGTAGTATATACGGGGGTGTCGGGACTGAAGCTTTCTTT.

The chain is built from TRBV6-5 and TRBJ2-7; 7 bases are a match to TRBD1. This CDR3 contains 13 residues. The germline gives CDR1 MNHEY, CDR2 SVGAGI. After removal of 7 bases from V and 1 base from J, the junction contained 4 bases not matched to a gene. This CDR3 is CASKKTGSYEQYF. The CDR3 nucleotides are TGTGCCAGCAAAAAGACAGGGTCCTACGAGCAGTACTTC.

The gene calls are TRBV12-3 or TRBV12-4 and TRBJ2-1; D not certain. The length of the CDR3 is 13 residues. V was pared by 6 bases and J by 1 base, with 7 bases between. The CDR3, as DNA: TGTGCCAGCAGCCCGACATCCTACAATGAGCAGTTCTTC. It yields the protein CASSPTSYNEQFF.

This clone was detected only once. The genes are TRBV19 and TRBJ1-1, with 9 bases aligning to TRBD1. Germline V gene data show CDR1 as LNHDA and CDR2 as SQIVND (reference sequence). J was trimmed by 3 bases and V by 3 bases; bases with no gene match: 5. CDR3 length: 15 residues. The CDR3 nucleotides read TGTGCCAGTAGTATGCTGGGACAGGGCGACACTGAAGCTTTCTTT. It encodes CASSMLGQGDTEAFF.

The V and J genes are TRBV6-6 and TRBJ2-7; D remains ambiguous. This CDR3 comprises 12 residues. Germline loops: CDR1 MNHNY, CDR2 SVGAGI (reference sequence). Between the trimmed V and J ends, which lost 8 bases and 1 base, there was a span of 9 bases. CDR3 protein: CASARASYEQYF. In nucleotides, the CDR3 is TGTGCCAGCGCAAGGGCTTCCTACGAGCAGTACTTC.

The chain couples TRBV5-4 to TRBJ2-1; 9 nucleotides agree with TRBD1. The CDR3 runs to 15 residues. The V gene end was trimmed by 4 bases and the J gene end by 2 bases; junction bases not matched to a gene: 4. The germline gives CDR1 SGHNT, CDR2 YYREEE (reference sequence). The CDR3 DNA reads as TGTGCCAGCAGCCGGGACAGGGCGGCCTACAATGAGCAGTTCTTC. Encoded protein: CASSRDRAAYNEQFF. Based on the CDR3 plus reference TRBV5-4 and TRBJ2-1, the full variable domain is ETGVTQSPTHLIKTRGQQVTLRCSSQSGHNTVSWYQQALGQGPQFIFQYYREEENGRGNFPPRFSGLQFPNYSSELNVNALELDDSALYLCASSRDRAAYNEQFFGPGTRLTVL.

For the CDR3, the DNA is TGTGCCAGCAGTGGGACGTTCCGCTACGAGCAGTACTTC. The encoded protein is CASSGTFRYEQYF. The gene calls are TRBV6-2 or TRBV6-3 and TRBJ2-7; D assignment may be TRBD1 or TRBD2 (5 bases each). With 5 bases removed from V and 3 bases from J, the gap between germline ends came to 11 bases. The CDR3 spans 13 residues. Germline CDR1 and CDR2: MNHEY and SVGEGT.

This clone is a singleton in its sample. The V and J genes are TRBV28 and TRBJ2-3, with 8 bases matching TRBD1. This CDR3 is 15 amino acids long. V shed 7 bases and J 4 bases; nucleotides not matched to a gene: 10. Germline CDR1 reads MDHEN; CDR2 reads SYDVKM. This chain's CDR3 is CASIFRAGGADTQYF. As DNA, the CDR3 is TGTGCCAGCATCTTCAGGGCAGGGGGCGCAGATACGCAGTATTTT.

This chain connects TRBV10-2 to TRBJ1-5, with 7 nucleotides matching TRBD1. This CDR3 contains 13 residues. Germline CDR1 and CDR2: WSHSY and SAAADI. Trimming cost V 8 bases and J 3 bases; bases outside gene matches: 4. The CDR3: CASGTGDNQPQHF. The CDR3 DNA sequence: TGCGCCAGCGGCACAGGGGACAATCAGCCCCAGCATTTT.

In this sample, this clone turned up once. This chain uses TRBV2 with TRBJ2-7; either TRBD1 or TRBD2 may supply D (5 bases each). Germline values: CDR1 SNHLY, CDR2 FYNNEI. V was clipped by 4 bases and J by 3 bases, with 10 bases between them. This CDR3 is built from 13 residues. CDR3 nucleotides: TGTGCCAGCAGTGGAGGGACCAACTACGAGCAGTACTTC. Translation gives CASSGGTNYEQYF.

V gene TRBV25-1 combines with J gene TRBJ1-6, with a possible D match to TRBD1 (5 bases). Germline CDR1 and CDR2: MGHDK and SYGVNS. Trimming took 1 base from V and 9 from J, leaving 13 bases between them. The CDR3 spans 15 residues. The CDR3 loop reads CASSELGRSASPLHF. CDR3 DNA: TGTGCCAGCAGTGAATTGGGGCGATCCGCTTCACCCCTCCACTTT. Full variable domain (rest looked up from reference TRBV25-1 and TRBJ1-6): EADIYQTPRYLVIGTGKKITLECSQTMGHDKMYWYQQDPGMELHLIHYSYGVNSTEKGDLSSESTVSRIRTEHFPLTLESARPSHTSQYLCASSELGRSASPLHFGNGTRLTVT.

The chain links TRBV9 to TRBJ2-3, with 8 bases aligning to TRBD1. The CDR3 is made up of 16 amino acids. CDR1 SGDLS and CDR2 YYNGEE come from the germline V gene. Trimming removed 1 base from V and 5 bases from J; junction bases left unmatched: 9. CDR3 nucleotide sequence: TGTGCCAGCAGCGTAAGTGGACAGGGTCGGATAGATACGCAGTATTTT. Its protein product is CASSVSGQGRIDTQYF.

The chain is built from TRBV9 and TRBJ1-4; D is uncertain. The V and J ends lost 4 bases and 5 bases respectively, with 21 bases between them. The CDR3 totals 17 residues. Looked up from germline, CDR1 is SGDLS and CDR2 is YYNGEE. The CDR3 is CASSPLPGVRNNEKLFF. The CDR3 coding sequence is TGTGCCAGCAGCCCTCTTCCAGGCGTGCGAAACAATGAAAAACTGTTTTTT.